The 32 T cell receptor beta chains below were found in one sample sequenced in a study of shared clonotypes between healthy human individuals. It was CD45RO-negative cells, positively selected for CCR7, that made up naive CD8 cells, with terminally differentiated effector memory CD45RA+ cells excluded. Profiled with immunoSEQ multiplex PCR; TCRdb holds only in-frame clones, not every one. The sample carries hundreds of thousands of clones, 80% to 95% recorded once. Sequenced sample: naive CD8+ T cells sorted from blood. Receptors originate from a man in his thirties or forties in good health.

This clone came up once. A read error may account for a junction end that differs from germline. This chain joins TRBV5-1 and TRBJ2-1; D is unresolved. Germline V gene sequence: CDR1 SGHRS, CDR2 YFSETQ. The CDR3 spans 15 residues. As DNA, the CDR3 is TGCGCCAGCCGCTTGGGCTCCAGCTCCTACAATGAGCAGTTCTTC. Protein: CASRLGSSSYNEQFF.

On this clone itself: Different DNA sequences within this sample yield the same CDR3. The chain recombines TRBV9 with TRBJ2-3; D is uncertain. CDR3 length: 13 amino acids. V lost 0 bases, J lost 3 bases, and 5 bases lay in between. The germline V gene encodes CDR1 SGDLS and CDR2 YYNGEE. The chain's CDR3 is CASSVASTDTQYF. CDR3 nucleotide sequence: TGTGCCAGCAGCGTAGCGAGTACAGATACGCAGTATTTT.

The chain is built from TRBV18 and TRBJ2-7; 9 bases map to TRBD1. Germline V gene lookup returns CDR1 KGHSH and CDR2 LQKENI. The CDR3 runs 15 residues. V shed 3 bases and J 2 bases; nucleotides not matched to a gene: 5. CDR3 DNA: TGTGCCAGCTCACCGGGACAGGGTGGCCCCTACGAGCAGTACTTC. It specifies CASSPGQGGPYEQYF.

V and J are TRBV7-9 and TRBJ2-7; no firm D call. Germline CDR1 SEHNR, CDR2 FQNEAQ (reference sequence). This CDR3 has 13 residues. V lost 4 bases, J lost 1 base, and 8 bases lay in between. This CDR3 is CASSSPRSYEQYF. CDR3 coding DNA: TGTGCCAGCAGCTCCCCGAGGTCCTACGAGCAGTACTTC.

The V and J genes are TRBV5-4 and TRBJ1-5; maybe TRBD1 (6 bases). Germline CDR1 SGHNT, CDR2 YYREEE (reference sequence). This CDR3 comprises 14 residues. The ends were cut back, 4 bases at V and 4 bases at J, with 12 bases in the middle. The CDR3 protein is CASSHAGQNQPQHF. The CDR3 DNA is TGTGCCAGCAGCCACGCAGGACAGAATCAGCCCCAGCATTTT.

This chain connects TRBV5-1 to TRBJ2-1; 12 bases agree with TRBD2. The germline V gene encodes CDR1 SGHRS and CDR2 YFSETQ. Trimming removed 4 bases from V and 3 bases from J; junction bases left unmatched: 5. The CDR3 runs 16 residues. CDR3 sequence (DNA): TGCGCCAGCAGCAGGGGACTAGCGGGTAACTACAATGAGCAGTTCTTC. This translates into CASSRGLAGNYNEQFF.

The rearrangement links TRBV9 to TRBJ2-5, with 9 bases fitting TRBD2. Per the germline V gene, CDR1 is SGDLS and CDR2 is YYNGEE. The length of the CDR3 is 15 residues. After removal of 4 bases from V and 5 bases from J, the junction contained 9 bases not matched to a gene. This CDR3 is CASSYDGTSRETQYF. The CDR3 nucleotides are TGTGCCAGCAGCTACGACGGGACTAGCCGTGAGACCCAGTACTTC.

The chain is built from TRBV7-9 and TRBJ1-3; D not certain. The CDR3 consists of 15 residues. Trimming stripped 3 bases from V and 4 bases from J, with 13 bases between. In germline, CDR1 is SEHNR, CDR2 FQNEAQ (reference sequence). CDR3 amino acids: CASSFLESVGNTIYF. CDR3 DNA sequence: TGTGCCAGCAGCTTTTTGGAATCAGTGGGAAACACCATATATTTT. Full variable domain (outside the CDR3, taken from reference TRBV7-9 and TRBJ1-3): DTGVSQNPRHKITKRGQNVTFRCDPISEHNRLYWYRQTLGQGPEFLTYFQNEAQLEKSRLLSDRFSAERPKGSFSTLEIQRTEQGDSAMYLCASSFLESVGNTIYFGEGSWLTVV.

This rearrangement joins TRBV11-2 to TRBJ2-1; D unresolved. Germline-derived CDR1 and CDR2 are SGHAT and FQNNGV. This CDR3 region has 20 residues. The V end lost 0 bases, the J end lost 0 bases, and 21 bases lay between the germline ends. This CDR3 reads CASSLDRRKTPASSYNEQFF. The DNA of the CDR3 is TGTGCCAGCAGCTTAGACCGTCGAAAAACACCTGCAAGCTCCTACAATGAGCAGTTCTTC.

The V call is TRBV28, the J call TRBJ2-5; D may be TRBD1 or TRBD2 (5 bases each). V was cut by 4 bases and J by 2 bases, with 14 bases left in between. This CDR3 spans 15 amino acids. CDR1 and CDR2 from the germline V gene are MDHEN and SYDVKM. The CDR3 bases are TGTGCCAGCAGTTATTTGGGGGACGGTCAAGAGACCCAGTACTTC. It is translated as CASSYLGDGQETQYF.

The chain employs TRBV6-1 and TRBJ1-4; TRBD1 agrees at 11 bases. Germline trimming cut 3 bases from V and 8 bases from J; bases unmatched to any gene: 11. CDR1 MNHNS and CDR2 SASEGT come from the germline V gene. This CDR3 comprises 17 residues. The CDR3, as DNA: TGTGCCAGCAGTGATCTAACGGACAGGGGGCGGGAGGAAAAACTGTTTTTT. It translates to CASSDLTDRGREEKLFF.

The rearrangement uses TRBV2 and TRBJ2-3; no clear D gene. Per the germline V gene, CDR1 is SNHLY and CDR2 is FYNNEI. This CDR3 has 15 residues. Trimming took off 7 bases at V and 4 bases at J, with 18 bases between the two ends. CDR3: CASIGEWVGSDTQYF. In nucleotides, the CDR3 is TGTGCCAGCATTGGAGAGTGGGTTGGTTCAGATACGCAGTATTTT.

J is TRBJ2-1 and V is TRBV15; 10 nucleotides align to TRBD1. This CDR3 contains 16 residues. Per the germline V gene, CDR1 is LNHNV and CDR2 is YYDKDF (reference sequence). With 1 base clipped from V and 5 bases from J, the junction kept 5 bases outside the gene matches. The CDR3 DNA follows: TGTGCCACCAGCAGAGTCCGACAGGGGGCAAACAATGAGCAGTTCTTC. Translated: CATSRVRQGANNEQFF.

This chain connects TRBV10-3 to TRBJ2-2, with 7 nucleotides matching TRBD2. V dropped 0 bases and J dropped 2; count of bases not matched to a gene: 3. The CDR3 is 16 residues long. CDR1 ENHRY and CDR2 SYGVKD come from the germline V gene. The CDR3 DNA reads as TGTGCCATCAGTGAGTCGGGAGGGATAAACACCGGGGAGCTGTTTTTT. It translates to CAISESGGINTGELFF.

The chain has TRBV5-4 and TRBJ2-6; D not certain. Trimming shortened V by 0 bases and J by 2 bases, and 6 bases separated the two germline ends. The CDR3 runs 15 residues. Germline CDR1 reads SGHNT; CDR2 reads YYREEE (reference sequence). The CDR3 sequence: CASSLEGTGANVLTF. CDR3 nucleotide sequence: TGTGCCAGCAGCTTGGAAGGGACTGGGGCCAACGTCCTGACTTTC.

This sequence joins TRBV15 and TRBJ2-1; D not certain. Germline V gene lookup returns CDR1 LNHNV and CDR2 YYDKDF (reference sequence). V lost 2 bases and J 1 base, leaving 9 bases between the germline ends. The CDR3 spans 15 residues. CDR3 nucleotide sequence: TGTGCCACCAGCAGATCGGTTTCTTCCTACAATGAGCAGTTCTTC. Protein sequence: CATSRSVSSYNEQFF. Based on the CDR3 plus reference TRBV15 and TRBJ2-1, the full variable domain is DAMVIQNPRYQVTQFGKPVTLSCSQTLNHNVMYWYQQKSSQAPKLLFHYYDKDFNNEADTPDNFQSRRPNTSFCFLDIRSPGLGDTAMYLCATSRSVSSYNEQFFGPGTRLTVL.

V gene TRBV6-6 combines with J gene TRBJ1-2; 7 nucleotides agree with TRBD1. The V segment lost 3 bases and the J segment 9 bases; nucleotides outside the gene matches: 10. Germline V gene lookup returns CDR1 MNHNY and CDR2 SVGAGI (reference sequence). CDR3 length: 14 amino acids. The CDR3 DNA is TGTGCCAGCAGTTATGCTGAGGGGGCGCAGAGCTACACCTTC. Translated: CASSYAEGAQSYTF.

A few counts support this clone. The J gene is TRBJ1-5, the V gene TRBV21-1. TRBV21-1 is a pseudogene. The CDR3 runs to 11 residues. The CDR3 loop is CASSPGWPQHF. CDR3 bases: TGTGCCAGCAGCCCCGGGTGGCCCCAGCATTTT.

This rearrangement joins TRBV27 to TRBJ2-7, with D hard to call. Trimming removed 0 bases at V and 3 bases at J, with 12 bases between. The germline V gene has CDR1 MNHEY and CDR2 SMNVEV (reference sequence). The CDR3 has 15 residues. DNA of the CDR3: TGTGCCAGCAGTTTATCCCCCCTGATGGGCTACGAGCAGTACTTC. It encodes CASSLSPLMGYEQYF.

V is TRBV13 and J is TRBJ2-1; 10 positions match TRBD2. This CDR3 comprises 17 residues. Trimming cost V 1 base and J 6 bases; bases outside gene matches: 9. The germline V gene encodes CDR1 PRHDT and CDR2 FYEKMQ (reference sequence). The CDR3 is CASSLEGPSGSGNEQFF. CDR3 DNA sequence: TGTGCCAGCAGCTTAGAGGGGCCTAGCGGGAGTGGCAATGAGCAGTTCTTC.

The count of this clone is one. In the same sample, other DNA sequences code for this CDR3. The CDR3 DNA is TGCAGCGTTGTGGGTGCCCGGAGCTCCTACAATGAGCAGTTCTTC. Translation gives CSVVGARSSYNEQFF. The chain employs TRBV29-1 and TRBJ2-1; D is uncertain. Germline V CDR1 and CDR2: SQVTM, ANQGSEA. The V and J ends lost 4 bases and 0 bases respectively, with 13 bases between them. This CDR3 has 15 amino acids.

This chain joins TRBV4-3 and TRBJ2-7; 7 bases are shared with TRBD1. The CDR3 is 14 residues long. J gave up 6 bases and V 0 bases, and 5 bases lay outside the gene matches. Germline V CDR1 and CDR2: LGHNA, YSLEER. The CDR3 spells CASSQDGDSPEQYF. As DNA, the CDR3 is TGCGCCAGCAGCCAAGATGGGGACAGTCCCGAGCAGTACTTC.

The rearrangement links TRBV6-1 to TRBJ2-7; perhaps TRBD1 as D (5 bases). Looked up from germline, CDR1 is MNHNS and CDR2 is SASEGT. Between the trimmed V and J ends, which lost 8 bases and 1 base, there was a span of 6 bases. This CDR3 spans 11 amino acids. CDR3 residues: CASAGSYEQYF. CDR3 nucleotides: TGTGCCAGCGCAGGGTCCTACGAGCAGTACTTC.

As for this clone: This sample includes further DNA sequences coding for the same CDR3. The CDR3 sequence is CASSLAGRYEQYF. The DNA of the CDR3 is TGTGCCAGCAGCTTAGCGGGTCGCTACGAGCAGTACTTC. The chain has TRBV7-9 and TRBJ2-7; D is uncertain. V was shortened by 0 bases and J by 3 bases, with 6 bases between the two germline ends. This CDR3 contains 13 residues. Looked up from germline, CDR1 is SEHNR and CDR2 is FQNEAQ (reference sequence). The full variable domain, with the rest looked up from reference TRBV7-9 and TRBJ2-7, is DTGVSQNPRHKITKRGQNVTFRCDPISEHNRLYWYRQTLGQGPEFLTYFQNEAQLEKSRLLSDRFSAERPKGSFSTLEIQRTEQGDSAMYLCASSLAGRYEQYFGPGTRLTVT.

V gene TRBV7-9 combines with J gene TRBJ2-1; unclear D gene. V dropped 0 bases and J dropped 8 bases, with 20 bases sitting between them. Per germline, CDR1 SEHNR and CDR2 FQNEAQ (reference sequence). CDR3 length equals 17 residues. CDR3 in amino acids: CASSLAFSSPPTDEQFF. CDR3 nucleotide sequence: TGTGCCAGCAGCTTAGCCTTTAGCTCCCCCCCTACGGATGAGCAGTTCTTC.

This chain links TRBV27 with TRBJ2-3, with no clear D. V was clipped by 4 bases and J by 6 bases, with 8 bases between them. This CDR3 is 12 amino acids long. Looked up from germline, CDR1 is MNHEY and CDR2 is SMNVEV (reference sequence). In nucleotides, the CDR3 is TGTGCCAGCAGTTATGGGAAGGATACGCAGTATTTT. Its translation is CASSYGKDTQYF.

The chain recombines TRBV6-5 with TRBJ2-7, with D possibly TRBD1 on 5 matching bases. Germline V gives CDR1 MNHEY, CDR2 SVGAGI. The CDR3 contains 11 residues. V lost 8 bases to trimming and J lost 1 base, with 6 bases between them. In DNA, the CDR3 is TGTGCCAGCGGGGCATCCTACGAGCAGTACTTC. Translated: CASGASYEQYF.

On this clone itself: The same CDR3 also results from other DNA sequences found in this sample. J is TRBJ2-1 and V is TRBV15; TRBD2 aligns across 10 bases. The V gene's germline CDR1 is LNHNV and CDR2 YYDKDF (reference sequence). The V segment lost 6 bases and the J segment 5 bases; nucleotides outside the gene matches: 7. The CDR3 runs 15 residues. The CDR3: CATSRRTSGDNEQFF. The CDR3 DNA reads TGTGCCACCAGTAGGAGGACTAGCGGAGACAATGAGCAGTTCTTC.

This clone was found once. The chain uses TRBV4-1 and TRBJ1-5; TRBD1 aligns across 9 bases. This CDR3 contains 17 residues. Germline CDR1 reads MGHRA; CDR2 reads YSYEKL. V shed 0 bases, J shed 4 bases, and the junction held 7 bases outside the gene matches. CDR3: CASSQDVRTGANQPQHF. CDR3 DNA: TGCGCCAGCAGCCAAGATGTTAGGACAGGGGCTAATCAGCCCCAGCATTTT.

This chain uses TRBV28 with TRBJ1-4; D perhaps matches TRBD1 (6 bases). V was trimmed by 2 bases and J by 5 bases, leaving 9 bases between them. Germline V lookup: CDR1 MDHEN, CDR2 SYDVKM. This CDR3 is built from 14 residues. The CDR3, as DNA: TGTGCCAGCAGTTTACGGCAGGGGAATGAAAAACTGTTTTTT. This codes for CASSLRQGNEKLFF.

V is TRBV7-9 and J is TRBJ1-1; 9 bases are a match to TRBD1. This CDR3 is built from 15 residues. Germline assignment: CDR1 SEHNR and CDR2 FQNEAQ (reference sequence). The V and J ends lost 6 bases and 6 bases, in that order; junction bases with no gene match: 11. The CDR3 sequence is CASSFVGTGFSEAFF. CDR3 nucleotide sequence: TGTGCCAGCAGTTTCGTCGGGACAGGGTTTTCTGAAGCTTTCTTT.

This clone is a singleton in its sample. The gene calls are TRBV5-4 and TRBJ2-7; the match to TRBD1 covers 10 bases. V shed 7 bases, J shed 3 bases, and the junction held 4 bases outside the gene matches. The CDR3 sequence is 13 residues long. Germline assignment: CDR1 SGHNT and CDR2 YYREEE (reference sequence). The CDR3 is CASSDRGIYEQYF. Here the CDR3 DNA reads TGTGCCAGCTCGGACAGGGGGATCTACGAGCAGTACTTC.